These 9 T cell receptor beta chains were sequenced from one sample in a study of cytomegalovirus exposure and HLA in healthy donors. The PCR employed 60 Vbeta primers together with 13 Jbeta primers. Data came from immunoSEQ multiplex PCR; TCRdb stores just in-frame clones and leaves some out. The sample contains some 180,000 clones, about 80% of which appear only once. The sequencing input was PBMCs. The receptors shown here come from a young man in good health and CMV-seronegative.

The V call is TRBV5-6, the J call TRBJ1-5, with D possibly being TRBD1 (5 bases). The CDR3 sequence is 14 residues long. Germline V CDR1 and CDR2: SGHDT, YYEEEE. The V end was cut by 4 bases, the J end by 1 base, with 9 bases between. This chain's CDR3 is CASSQTESNQPQHF. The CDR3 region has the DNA TGTGCCAGCAGCCAGACAGAAAGCAATCAGCCCCAGCATTTT.

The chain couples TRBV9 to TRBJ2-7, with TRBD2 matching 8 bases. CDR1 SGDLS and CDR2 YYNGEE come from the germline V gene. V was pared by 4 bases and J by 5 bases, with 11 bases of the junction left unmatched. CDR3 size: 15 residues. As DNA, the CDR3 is TGTGCCAGCAGCTTCCGGGAGGGGGGCGGCGACGAGCAGTACTTC. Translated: CASSFREGGGDEQYF. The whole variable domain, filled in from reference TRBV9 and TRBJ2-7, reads DSGVTQTPKHLITATGQRVTLRCSPRSGDLSVYWYQQSLDQGLQFLIQYYNGEERAKGNILERFSAQQFPDLHSELNLSSLELGDSALYFCASSFREGGGDEQYFGPGTRLTVT.

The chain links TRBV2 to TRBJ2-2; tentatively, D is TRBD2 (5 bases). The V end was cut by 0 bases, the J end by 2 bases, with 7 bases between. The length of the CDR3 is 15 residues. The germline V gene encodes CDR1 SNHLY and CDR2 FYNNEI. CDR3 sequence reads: CASSEARTNTGELFF. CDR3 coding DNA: TGTGCCAGCAGTGAAGCGCGGACTAACACCGGGGAGCTGTTTTTT.

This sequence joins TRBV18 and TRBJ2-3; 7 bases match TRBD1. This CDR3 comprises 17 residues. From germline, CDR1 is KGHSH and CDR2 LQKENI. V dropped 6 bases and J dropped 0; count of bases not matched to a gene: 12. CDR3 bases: TGTGCCAGCTCCGCCCTTTCAGGGGGTCCTAGCACAGATACGCAGTATTTT. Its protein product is CASSALSGGPSTDTQYF. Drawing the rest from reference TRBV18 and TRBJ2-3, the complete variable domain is NAGVMQNPRHLVRRRGQEARLRCSPMKGHSHVYWYRQLPEEGLKFMVYLQKENIIDESGMPKERFSAEFPKEGPSILRIQQVVRGDSAAYFCASSALSGGPSTDTQYFGPGTRLTVL.

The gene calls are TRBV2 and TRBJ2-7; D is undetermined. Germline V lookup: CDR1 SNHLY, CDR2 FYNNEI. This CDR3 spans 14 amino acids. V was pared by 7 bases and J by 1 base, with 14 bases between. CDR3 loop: CASNLSELSYEQYF. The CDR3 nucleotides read TGTGCCAGCAACCTATCTGAGCTATCCTACGAGCAGTACTTC.

CDR3 sequence: CASSPTSSRQGGIYEQYF. The CDR3 DNA reads TGTGCCAGCAGCCCCACCTCCTCCAGACAGGGAGGCATTTACGAGCAGTACTTC. V is TRBV7-3 and J is TRBJ2-7; tentatively, D is TRBD1 (7 bases). The CDR3 loop spans 18 amino acids. Trimming shortened V by 5 bases and J by 4 bases, and 27 bases separated the two germline ends. CDR1 is SGHTA, CDR2 FQGTGA, per germline.

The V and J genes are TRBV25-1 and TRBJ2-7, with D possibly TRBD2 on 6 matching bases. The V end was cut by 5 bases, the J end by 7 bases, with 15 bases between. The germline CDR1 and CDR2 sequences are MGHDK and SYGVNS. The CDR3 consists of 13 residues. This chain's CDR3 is CASSPRGGGEQYF. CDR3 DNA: TGTGCCAGCAGTCCCCGGGGAGGAGGGGAGCAGTACTTC.

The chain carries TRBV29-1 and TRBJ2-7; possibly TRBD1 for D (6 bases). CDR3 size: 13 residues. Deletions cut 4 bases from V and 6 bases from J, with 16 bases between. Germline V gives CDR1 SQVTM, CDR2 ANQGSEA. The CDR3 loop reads CSVATGSEGEQYF. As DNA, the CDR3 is TGCAGCGTTGCAACAGGGTCTGAGGGCGAGCAGTACTTC.

CDR3 region: CASSSGSSYNEQFF. CDR3 bases: TGTGCCAGCAGTAGCGGGAGCTCCTACAATGAGCAGTTCTTC. This chain links TRBV11-3 with TRBJ2-1; TRBD2 aligns across 9 bases. This CDR3 has 14 amino acids. CDR1 and CDR2 from the germline V gene are SGHNT and YENEEA. The junction had 0 bases not matched to a gene; V was cut back by 6 bases and J by 0 bases.